This is a list of T cell receptor beta chains from one sample in a study of blood T cell repertoires in COVID-19. Assay used: immunoSEQ multiplex PCR; TCRdb lists only in-frame clones, some missing. The table has 65,000 to 80,000 clones, 90% seen once; the top ten hold about 9.8%. The sample consisted of peripheral blood. These TCRs come from a human donor in a cohort sampled during active COVID-19. Both conserved end residues are trimmed from each CDR3.

J | V | CDR3
TRBJ2-2 | TRBV4-3 | ASSQPSGSGNTGELF
TRBJ1-6 | TRBV4-1 | ASSQEIGGNSPLH
TRBJ2-7 | TRBV6-6 | ASNRDGGSSYEQY
TRBJ2-1 | TRBV15 | ATSRGLAGGNDEQF
TRBJ1-5 | TRBV7-2 | ASSPRGNQPQH
TRBJ1-2 | TRBV29-1 | SAQGGGGYT
TRBJ1-1 | TRBV19 | ASNPQGRSSTEAF
TRBJ1-1 | TRBV7-2 | ASSLTGKNTEAF
TRBJ1-2 | TRBV19 | ASSPGEGYGYT
TRBJ1-2 | TRBV6-5 | ASSFGTGAGYT
TRBJ1-6 | TRBV6-2/TRBV6-3 | ASSYSGPTSRSPLH
TRBJ1-1 | TRBV19 | ASTDTLPRDRDGNTEAF
TRBJ2-4 | TRBV11-2 | ASSMDRLAKNIQY
TRBJ2-3 | TRBV11-2 | ASSSAGVSTDTQY
TRBJ2-3 | TRBV27 | ASSLFWPPGGTDTQY
TRBJ2-7 | TRBV4-2 | ASSQNRGSSYEQY
TRBJ1-1 | TRBV29-1 | SADGQGEVNTEAF
TRBJ2-1 | TRBV5-1 | ASSGQFNEQF
TRBJ1-3 | TRBV12-3/TRBV12-4 | ASTGQGRNTIY
TRBJ2-1 | TRBV7-2 | ASSFRQGPLGWQF
TRBJ1-3 | TRBV6-6 | ASITGLGGNTIY
TRBJ2-1 | TRBV20-1 | SASGGDEQF
TRBJ2-3 | TRBV6-6 | ASIRGRVTDTQY
TRBJ2-1 | TRBV27 | ASTAGTSAYNEQF
TRBJ2-1 | TRBV12-3/TRBV12-4 | ASSLGSEGEQF
TRBJ2-7 | TRBV7-2 | ASGVLGTGRTYEQY
TRBJ1-1 | TRBV5-1 | ASSLRHQNTEAF
TRBJ1-2 | TRBV19 | ASRRPQGAPYGYT
TRBJ2-1 | TRBV11-3 | ASSQTSGSSYNEQF
TRBJ2-1 | TRBV27 | ASSRRTGLVDEQF
TRBJ2-2 | TRBV5-4 | ASSGSGPNTGELF
TRBJ1-2 | TRBV6-5 | ASSYSWTESNYGYT
TRBJ2-2 | TRBV9 | ASSGGGANTGELF
TRBJ1-2 | TRBV23-1 | ASSQSIGKRGYT
TRBJ2-5 | TRBV2 | ASSRDSQETQY
TRBJ2-1 | TRBV7-8 | ASSSSGDEQF
TRBJ2-7 | TRBV6-6 | ASGRDSAYEQY
TRBJ2-7 | TRBV19 | ASSMGRGVYEQY